These T cell receptor beta chains were read from a single sample in a study of shared clonotypes between healthy human individuals. The table came from immunoSEQ multiplex PCR; TCRdb's copy has only in-frame clones and leaves some out. The table includes over a million clones, about three quarters detected once. The source material was memory CD4+ T cells sorted from blood. The receptors were sampled from a man aged 18 to 30 in good health. The CDR3 runs from the conserved cysteine through the conserved F or W. D genes are given only for firm matches. Clone size is stated in some rows and not others, as once, few, many or a class when expanded.

D gene: .
V gene: TRBV5-4
clone size: .
J gene: TRBJ1-2
CDR3 protein: CASTGGRANYGYTF
CDR3 DNA: TGTGCCAGCACTGGGGGGAGGGCTAACTATGGCTACACCTTC

D gene: .
V gene: TRBV6-4
clone size: .
J gene: TRBJ2-7
CDR3 protein: CASRPFWAPYEQYF
CDR3 DNA: TGTGCCAGCAGACCATTTTGGGCCCCCTACGAGCAGTACTTC

D gene: .
V gene: TRBV10-3
clone size: once
J gene: TRBJ2-5
CDR3 protein: CAISELHRETQYF
CDR3 DNA: TGTGCCATCAGTGAGCTCCACAGAGAGACCCAGTACTTC

D gene: .
V gene: TRBV10-3
clone size: .
J gene: TRBJ1-2
CDR3 protein: CATSREGDYGYTF
CDR3 DNA: TGTGCCACATCGAGGGAAGGGGACTATGGCTACACCTTC

D gene: .
V gene: TRBV19
clone size: .
J gene: TRBJ1-1
CDR3 protein: CASRLLSRGTEAFF
CDR3 DNA: TGTGCCAGTAGACTCCTGTCCCGGGGGACTGAAGCTTTCTTT

D gene: .
V gene: TRBV5-1
clone size: .
J gene: TRBJ2-3
CDR3 protein: CASSLTGQSTDTQYF
CDR3 DNA: TGCGCCAGCAGCTTAACGGGGCAAAGCACAGATACGCAGTATTTT

D gene: TRBD1
V gene: TRBV7-2
clone size: .
J gene: TRBJ2-2
CDR3 protein: CASSQNDRGRTGELFF
CDR3 DNA: TGTGCCAGCAGCCAAAATGACAGGGGGCGCACCGGGGAGCTGTTTTTT

D gene: .
V gene: TRBV5-1
clone size: .
J gene: TRBJ1-1
CDR3 protein: CASSDTRDRVMNTEAFF
CDR3 DNA: TGCGCCAGCAGCGATACTCGGGACCGAGTGATGAACACTGAAGCTTTCTTT

D gene: .
V gene: TRBV27
clone size: .
J gene: TRBJ2-4
CDR3 protein: CASSPLPALEGIQYF
CDR3 DNA: TGTGCCAGCAGTCCCCTCCCCGCGCTAGAGGGCATTCAGTACTTC

D gene: TRBD2
V gene: TRBV30
clone size: few
J gene: TRBJ2-5
CDR3 protein: CAWSVPHSGGGETQYF
CDR3 DNA: TGTGCCTGGAGTGTACCTCACAGCGGGGGGGGAGAGACCCAGTACTTC

D gene: TRBD2
V gene: TRBV5-1
clone size: .
J gene: TRBJ2-1
CDR3 protein: CASSSAGTRGGNEQFF
CDR3 DNA: TGCGCCAGCAGCTCCGCCGGGACCCGGGGGGGCAATGAGCAGTTCTTC

D gene: TRBD2
V gene: TRBV6-6
clone size: .
J gene: TRBJ2-3
CDR3 protein: CASRLAGGPVDTQYF
CDR3 DNA: TGTGCCAGCAGATTAGCGGGAGGGCCTGTGGATACGCAGTATTTT

D gene: TRBD1
V gene: TRBV9
clone size: .
J gene: TRBJ2-6
CDR3 protein: CASSVAPGQGNKKESGANVLTF
CDR3 DNA: TGTGCCAGCAGCGTAGCTCCGGGACAGGGTAATAAGAAGGAATCTGGGGCCAACGTCCTGACTTTC

D gene: .
V gene: TRBV7-9
clone size: few
J gene: TRBJ1-2
CDR3 protein: CASSNHGDYGYTF
CDR3 DNA: TGTGCCAGCAGCAACCACGGGGACTATGGCTACACCTTC

D gene: .
V gene: TRBV19
clone size: .
J gene: TRBJ2-6
CDR3 protein: CASSTQANSGANVLTF
CDR3 DNA: TGTGCCAGTAGTACACAGGCGAACTCTGGGGCCAACGTCCTGACTTTC

D gene: .
V gene: TRBV5-6
clone size: .
J gene: TRBJ1-4
CDR3 protein: CASSPGDGNEKLFF
CDR3 DNA: TGTGCCAGCAGCCCCGGGGACGGAAATGAAAAACTGTTTTTT

D gene: .
V gene: TRBV2
clone size: once
J gene: TRBJ2-2
CDR3 protein: CATKNGGTGELFF
CDR3 DNA: TGTGCCACCAAGAACGGGGGCACCGGGGAGCTGTTTTTT

D gene: TRBD2
V gene: TRBV6-1
clone size: .
J gene: TRBJ2-5
CDR3 protein: CASSDSGEGPRETQYF
CDR3 DNA: TGTGCCAGCAGTGATTCGGGGGAGGGCCCACGGGAGACCCAGTACTTC

D gene: TRBD2
V gene: TRBV5-1
clone size: once
J gene: TRBJ2-1
CDR3 protein: CASSLVAGVFNEQFF
CDR3 DNA: TGCGCCAGCAGCTTGGTAGCGGGAGTTTTTAATGAGCAGTTCTTC

D gene: .
V gene: TRBV14
clone size: .
J gene: TRBJ1-1
CDR3 protein: CASSQMRWGTEAFF
CDR3 DNA: TGTGCCAGCAGCCAAATGAGGTGGGGCACTGAAGCTTTCTTT

D gene: .
V gene: TRBV2
clone size: many
J gene: TRBJ1-6
CDR3 protein: CASEGLSSYNSPLHF
CDR3 DNA: TGTGCCAGCGAGGGCTTAAGCTCCTATAATTCACCCCTCCACTTT

D gene: .
V gene: TRBV4-3
clone size: .
J gene: TRBJ2-7
CDR3 protein: CASSQDPPGRRKSYEQYF
CDR3 DNA: TGCGCCAGCAGCCAAGATCCCCCGGGTAGAAGAAAGTCCTACGAGCAGTACTTC

D gene: .
V gene: TRBV5-4
clone size: .
J gene: TRBJ2-2
CDR3 protein: CASSPQGNTGELFF
CDR3 DNA: TGTGCCAGCAGCCCGCAGGGAAACACCGGGGAGCTGTTTTTT

D gene: .
V gene: TRBV9
clone size: once
J gene: TRBJ2-3
CDR3 protein: CASRAESDTQYF
CDR3 DNA: TGTGCCAGCAGGGCCGAGTCGGATACGCAGTATTTT

D gene: TRBD1
V gene: TRBV28
clone size: .
J gene: TRBJ2-6
CDR3 protein: CASRGDRGTFSGANVLTF
CDR3 DNA: TGTGCCAGCAGGGGGGACAGGGGCACATTTTCTGGGGCCAACGTCCTGACTTTC

D gene: TRBD1
V gene: TRBV29-1
clone size: .
J gene: TRBJ2-5
CDR3 protein: CSVRRGLMDQYF
CDR3 DNA: TGCAGCGTTCGCAGGGGGCTAATGGACCAGTACTTC

D gene: .
V gene: TRBV9
clone size: .
J gene: TRBJ2-7
CDR3 protein: CASSVGQAGEQYF
CDR3 DNA: TGTGCCAGCAGCGTAGGGCAGGCTGGCGAGCAGTACTTC

D gene: TRBD2
V gene: TRBV10-3
clone size: once
J gene: TRBJ2-1
CDR3 protein: CAISESGGRGNEQFF
CDR3 DNA: TGTGCCATCAGTGAGTCTGGCGGGAGGGGAAATGAGCAGTTCTTC

D gene: .
V gene: TRBV28
clone size: .
J gene: TRBJ1-2
CDR3 protein: CASREEPNYGYTF
CDR3 DNA: TGTGCCAGCAGGGAAGAGCCTAACTATGGCTACACCTTC

D gene: TRBD1
V gene: TRBV19
clone size: .
J gene: TRBJ2-7
CDR3 protein: CASSRKGTGGSYEQYF
CDR3 DNA: TGTGCCAGCTCCCGGAAAGGGACAGGGGGTTCCTACGAGCAGTACTTC

D gene: TRBD1
V gene: TRBV2
clone size: .
J gene: TRBJ1-1
CDR3 protein: CASSPRQGGTTEAFF
CDR3 DNA: TGTGCCAGCAGTCCCCGACAGGGGGGGACCACTGAAGCTTTCTTT

D gene: TRBD2
V gene: TRBV19
clone size: .
J gene: TRBJ2-2
CDR3 protein: CASSAPRGGGAANTGELFF
CDR3 DNA: TGTGCCAGTAGTGCCCCCCGCGGCGGGGGGGCGGCGAACACCGGGGAGCTGTTTTTT

D gene: .
V gene: TRBV11-3
clone size: .
J gene: TRBJ2-7
CDR3 protein: CASSLHKKWTKQYF
CDR3 DNA: TGTGCCAGCAGCTTACATAAGAAATGGACAAAGCAGTACTTC

D gene: TRBD2
V gene: TRBV7-9
clone size: .
J gene: TRBJ2-1
CDR3 protein: CASSFSQGPSGRSYNEQFF
CDR3 DNA: TGTGCCAGCAGCTTCTCTCAGGGGCCTAGCGGGCGGTCCTACAATGAGCAGTTCTTC

D gene: .
V gene: TRBV19
clone size: .
J gene: TRBJ2-5
CDR3 protein: CASSGTLKETQYF
CDR3 DNA: TGTGCCAGTAGTGGGACTCTGAAAGAGACCCAGTACTTC

D gene: TRBD2
V gene: TRBV7-9
clone size: .
J gene: TRBJ2-1
CDR3 protein: CASSLRAGGPNNEQFF
CDR3 DNA: TGTGCCAGCAGCTTACGGGCGGGAGGGCCTAATAATGAGCAGTTCTTC

D gene: .
V gene: TRBV7-2
clone size: .
J gene: TRBJ1-5
CDR3 protein: CASSPGAGVGQPQHF
CDR3 DNA: TGTGCCAGCAGCCCAGGGGCAGGGGTGGGTCAGCCCCAGCATTTT

D gene: .
V gene: TRBV7-9
clone size: .
J gene: TRBJ1-4
CDR3 protein: CATLDDGGSEKLFF
CDR3 DNA: TGTGCCACCCTAGACGACGGGGGTTCGGAAAAACTGTTTTTT

D gene: TRBD1
V gene: TRBV5-1
clone size: .
J gene: TRBJ2-7
CDR3 protein: CASSLGGTASYEQYF
CDR3 DNA: TGCGCCAGCAGCTTGGGTGGGACAGCCTCCTACGAGCAGTACTTC

D gene: TRBD2
V gene: TRBV10-2
clone size: .
J gene: TRBJ2-1
CDR3 protein: CASSLAGGPNEQFF
CDR3 DNA: TGCGCCAGCAGCCTAGCGGGAGGTCCCAATGAGCAGTTCTTC

D gene: TRBD1
V gene: TRBV28
clone size: .
J gene: TRBJ2-7
CDR3 protein: CASFRDRGSEQYF
CDR3 DNA: TGTGCCAGTTTCCGGGACAGAGGTTCTGAGCAGTACTTC

D gene: .
V gene: TRBV9
clone size: .
J gene: TRBJ2-4
CDR3 protein: CASSPNQIAKNIQYF
CDR3 DNA: TGTGCCAGCAGCCCCAATCAGATAGCCAAAAACATTCAGTACTTC